These 9 T cell receptor beta chains were sequenced from one sample in a study of graft-versus-host responses after intestinal transplantation listed by TCRdb under 2021. Libraries were built with the immunoSEQ multiplex PCR assay. TCRdb limited this immuneACCESS table to in-frame rearrangements with V and J called. A share of clones is missing; checked studies link under half to unresolved V genes, and the rest is unexplained. The sample profile shows 100,000 to 140,000 clones; 87% of them were found once. The biggest ten clones account for over 0.6% of the sample. The antigens of these receptors remain unknown. This specimen's time point label, per the study, means: cells obtained before transplantation from donor or recipient. The sequenced sample was unstimulated CD4+ T cells sorted from spleen or lymph node cells, obtained before transplant. The receptors come from a human donor who was the organ donor for an intestinal transplant.

The rearrangement joins TRBV7-9 to TRBJ2-5, with a tentative D call TRBD1 (6 bases). The length of the CDR3 is 16 residues. Germline values: CDR1 SEHNR, CDR2 FQNEAQ (reference sequence). V lost 8 bases and J lost 2, with 21 bases in between. The CDR3 bases are TGTGCCAGCCAGCCCAGGGGTATGCGAATTCAAGAGACCCAGTACTTC. It encodes CASQPRGMRIQETQYF.

This clone was seen once. The rearrangement links TRBV7-3 to TRBJ2-2; no definite D call. This CDR3 has 13 amino acids. V shed 5 bases and J shed 6 bases, with 10 bases lying between them. CDR1 is SGHTA, CDR2 FQGTGA, per germline. As DNA, the CDR3 is TGTGCCAGCAGCGCTGGCGGCCCCGGGGAGCTGTTTTTT. This gives the protein CASSAGGPGELFF.

With respect to this clone: The sample carries other DNA sequences with the same CDR3. The V gene is TRBV4-1, the J gene TRBJ2-2; 7 nucleotides match TRBD1. Germline V gene lookup returns CDR1 MGHRA and CDR2 YSYEKL. V was pared by 9 bases and J by 0 bases, with 10 bases of the junction left unmatched. The CDR3 totals 16 residues. The CDR3 DNA sequence: TGCGCCAGTAGCTCTATCCAGGGGGCGAACACCGGGGAGCTGTTTTTT. Protein product: CASSSIQGANTGELFF.

The CDR3 bases are TGTGCTAGTGGTTTGGTACAGGACAGGGTTAGGGGCTATGGCTACACCTTC. Translation gives CASGLVQDRVRGYGYTF. The gene calls are TRBV12-5 and TRBJ1-2; 8 positions match TRBD1. CDR1 is LGHNT and CDR2 is FRNRAP in the germline V gene. V trimming: 0 bases; J trimming: 4 bases; junction bases outside the gene matches: 10. This CDR3 is built from 17 residues.

The chain links TRBV21-1 to TRBJ2-5; the table's TRBD2 call for D was not verified on the DNA. TRBV21-1 counts as a pseudogene. This CDR3 is 18 amino acids long. In DNA, the CDR3 is TGTGCCAGCAGCAAAGAAGCGGAGCTCCGAACTCCCCAAGAGACCCAGTACTTC. Its protein product is CASSKEAELRTPQETQYF.

J is TRBJ2-7 and V is TRBV5-1; 15 nucleotides align to TRBD2. J gave up 7 bases and V 3 bases, and 8 bases lay outside the gene matches. The length of the CDR3 is 16 residues. In germline, CDR1 is SGHRS, CDR2 YFSETQ. The CDR3 sequence is CASSSTGLAGGWEQYF. In DNA, the CDR3 is TGCGCCAGCAGCTCGACCGGACTAGCGGGAGGGTGGGAGCAGTACTTC.

Comments on this clone: Other DNA sequences in this sample translate to the same CDR3. The genes are TRBV7-3 and TRBJ2-3; TRBD1 aligns across 12 bases. The CDR3 loop spans 16 amino acids. The V gene's germline CDR1 is SGHTA and CDR2 FQGTGA. V lost 3 bases and J lost 3; bases outside the gene matches: 4. The chain's CDR3 is CASSLGQGARTDTQYF. CDR3 nucleotides: TGTGCCAGCAGCTTGGGACAGGGGGCGAGGACAGATACGCAGTATTTT.

In this sample, this clone turned up once. The V gene is TRBV18, the J gene TRBJ1-1, with D possibly being TRBD1 (5 bases). Trimming stripped 3 bases from V and 3 bases from J, with 8 bases between. The CDR3 extends over 13 amino acids. In germline, CDR1 is KGHSH, CDR2 LQKENI. The CDR3 sequence is CASSPGRDTEAFF. For the CDR3, the DNA is TGTGCCAGCTCACCCGGCAGGGACACTGAAGCTTTCTTT.

This chain links TRBV27 with TRBJ2-7; D call uncertain. Trimming stripped 3 bases from V and 0 bases from J, with 12 bases between. This CDR3 is built from 15 residues. The germline V gene has CDR1 MNHEY and CDR2 SMNVEV (reference sequence). In DNA form, the CDR3 reads TGTGCCAGCAGTTTTCGGGTGTCGGGCTCCTACGAGCAGTACTTC. Amino acids: CASSFRVSGSYEQYF.